This T cell receptor (beta chain) was recovered during a study of T cell changes during pregnancy in multiple sclerosis. CDR3 length: 14 amino acids. The germline gives CDR1 MNHEY, CDR2 SVGAGI. V dropped 3 bases and J dropped 8 bases, with 16 bases sitting between them. TCRdb's copy holds only in-frame clones and misses some; the assay was immunoSEQ multiplex PCR. Counted here are approximately 41,000 clones, less than 95% occurring once; the ten biggest clones make up more than 8.5%. The sequenced sample was CD8+ T cells from peripheral blood mononuclear cells, obtained in the first trimester of pregnancy. V usage is TRBV6-5 and J usage is TRBJ1-2; D gene uncertain. This TCR was recovered from a female donor with multiple sclerosis, enrolled in a pregnancy study. The CDR3 bases are TGTGCCAGCAGTTATCAGTTCCCGGGGTTAGGCTACACCTTC. Translation: CASSYQFPGLGYTF.